Presented here are 26 T cell receptor beta chains from one specimen sequenced in a study of blood T cell repertoires in COVID-19 (TCRdb year 2020). Library construction relied on the immunoSEQ multiplex PCR assay. The table was pulled from immuneACCESS by TCRdb, which kept in-frame rearrangements only. Such tables lose some clones; where checked, under half of the loss comes from unresolved V genes, and the rest has no known cause. The sample contains roughly 25,000 clones, 82% of them found a single time. 7.5% to 10% of the sample rests with the top ten. The material sequenced was peripheral blood. These receptors were taken from a human donor in a cohort sampled during active COVID-19.

The chain employs TRBV29-1 and TRBJ1-3, with TRBD1 identical over 11 bases. V lost 7 bases, J lost 4 bases, and 3 bases stayed unmatched. The germline V gene encodes CDR1 SQVTM and CDR2 ANQGSEA. The CDR3 extends over 13 amino acids. The CDR3 spells CSAGTGGGNTIYF. The CDR3 coding sequence is TGCAGCGCCGGGACAGGGGGAGGAAACACCATATATTTT.

This rearrangement joins TRBV7-2 to TRBJ1-5; 7 nucleotides agree with TRBD1. The V and J ends lost 5 bases and 5 bases, in that order; junction bases with no gene match: 12. CDR1 is SGHTA and CDR2 is FQGNSA in the germline V gene. This CDR3 has 16 residues. The CDR3: CASSKGQSSLHQPQHF. Here the CDR3 DNA reads TGTGCCAGCAGCAAGGGACAGAGCTCCCTTCATCAGCCCCAGCATTTT.

The chain employs TRBV24-1 and TRBJ2-3; 8 bases fit TRBD1. Germline assignment: CDR1 KGHDR and CDR2 SFDVKD. V was pared by 6 bases and J by 6 bases, with 13 bases of the junction left unmatched. The CDR3 is 16 residues long. For the CDR3, the DNA is TGTGCCACCAGTTCCCCCCTGGGACAGGAGGTGGATACGCAGTATTTT. Residues: CATSSPLGQEVDTQYF.

The rearrangement links TRBV27 to TRBJ1-5, with 10 bases identical to TRBD1. CDR1 is MNHEY, CDR2 SMNVEV, per germline (reference sequence). The CDR3 totals 14 residues. The ends lost 8 bases at V and 6 bases at J; junction bases unmatched: 7. The CDR3 sequence is CASSTGGAGQPQHF. CDR3 nucleotides: TGTGCCAGCTCGACAGGGGGCGCCGGTCAGCCCCAGCATTTT.

This clone has more than one count but fewer than ten. The V and J genes are TRBV7-9 and TRBJ1-4, with a tentative D call TRBD1 (6 bases). CDR3 length: 17 amino acids. Germline V gives CDR1 SEHNR, CDR2 FQNEAQ (reference sequence). Trimming removed 5 bases at V and 5 bases at J, with 21 bases between. The CDR3 DNA reads as TGTGCCAGCAGCCCTCCCCCGGCGGACAGAGGGAATGAAAAACTGTTTTTT. Amino acid sequence: CASSPPPADRGNEKLFF.

The chain is built from TRBV7-2 and TRBJ2-7, with D possibly matching TRBD2 (6 bases). The CDR3 runs to 14 residues. V lost 2 bases to trimming and J lost 2 bases, with 10 bases between them. Germline V gene lookup returns CDR1 SGHTA and CDR2 FQGNSA. CDR3 in DNA: TGTGCCAGCAGCTTAAGCGGAGGGGCCTACGAGCAGTACTTC. Translated, it gives CASSLSGGAYEQYF.

The chain is built from TRBV7-9 and TRBJ2-6; D gene uncertain. The CDR3 is 16 amino acids. V lost 0 bases and J 0 bases, leaving 6 bases between the germline ends. Germline V CDR1 and CDR2: SEHNR, FQNEAQ (reference sequence). CDR3 protein: CASSLAVSSGANVLTF. In DNA, the CDR3 is TGTGCCAGCAGCTTAGCCGTGAGCTCTGGGGCCAACGTCCTGACTTTC.

This clone was detected only once. This chain uses TRBV5-1 with TRBJ2-1, with TRBD2 as a possible D gene (6 bases). The CDR3 totals 13 residues. The V end lost 5 bases, the J end lost 4 bases, and 10 bases lay between the germline ends. In germline, CDR1 is SGHRS, CDR2 YFSETQ. In nucleotides, the CDR3 is TGCGCCAGCAGGCCGGGACTTTACAATGAGCAGTTCTTC. Translated, it gives CASRPGLYNEQFF.

CDR3 in amino acids: CASSWSPNQPQHF. For the CDR3, the DNA is TGTGCCAGCAGTTGGAGCCCCAATCAGCCCCAGCATTTT. The V gene is TRBV12-3 or TRBV12-4, the J gene TRBJ1-5; D gene ambiguous. The V and J ends lost 4 bases and 3 bases respectively, with 7 bases between them. The CDR3 consists of 13 residues.

This clone was seen a single time. The V and J genes are TRBV10-3 and TRBJ1-2, with 8 bases matching TRBD1. The CDR3 length is 13 residues. The V and J ends lost 8 bases and 1 base, in that order; junction bases with no gene match: 3. Germline V gene lookup returns CDR1 ENHRY and CDR2 SYGVKD. The CDR3 spells CAIGTGHNYGYTF. The CDR3 DNA reads as TGTGCCATCGGGACAGGACATAACTATGGCTACACCTTC.

The chain recombines TRBV24-1 with TRBJ1-5; TRBD1 is a possible D gene (6 bases). Deletions cut 5 bases from V and 6 bases from J, with 19 bases between. This CDR3 has 16 amino acids. Germline CDR1 and CDR2: KGHDR and SFDVKD. The CDR3 sequence: CATSASFGGAGQPQHF. The DNA for the CDR3 is TGTGCCACCAGTGCCAGCTTCGGGGGGGCAGGTCAGCCCCAGCATTTT.

This clone was seen just once. This chain connects TRBV29-1 to TRBJ1-1, with D perhaps matching TRBD1 (5 bases). This CDR3 comprises 14 residues. Looked up from germline, CDR1 is SQVTM and CDR2 is ANQGSEA. This CDR3 reads CSAPAGTTNTEAFF. The CDR3 DNA sequence: TGCAGTGCCCCGGCCGGGACTACGAACACTGAAGCTTTCTTT.

The J gene is TRBJ2-7, the V gene TRBV4-2, with D perhaps TRBD2 (6 bases). This CDR3 is built from 14 residues. CDR1 and CDR2 from the germline V gene are LGHNA and YNFKEQ. Trimming pared 1 base from V and 6 bases from J, leaving 13 bases between. The DNA of the CDR3 is TGTGCCAGCAGCCAAGGGAACGACGGGGGCGAGCAGTACTTC. The encoded protein is CASSQGNDGGEQYF.

The rearrangement links TRBV3-1 (or the pseudogene TRBV3-2) to TRBJ2-5, with a possible D match to TRBD2 (6 bases). The germline gives CDR1 LGHDT, CDR2 YNNKEL (reference sequence). V shed 6 bases and J shed 3 bases, with 14 bases lying between them. This CDR3 is built from 14 residues. CDR3 region: CASSPAGTKETQYF. DNA of the CDR3: TGTGCCAGCAGTCCCGCGGGGACGAAAGAGACCCAGTACTTC.

This clone was seen only a few times. V usage is TRBV4-1 and J usage is TRBJ1-1; D is ambiguous. This CDR3 is built from 14 residues. Deletions cut 4 bases from V and 2 bases from J, with 11 bases between. The germline gives CDR1 MGHRA, CDR2 YSYEKL. In DNA form, the CDR3 reads TGCGCCAGCAGCCTCGCGGCCGAAAACACTGAAGCTTTCTTT. Amino acids: CASSLAAENTEAFF.

With respect to this clone: One junction end does not reproduce the germline sequence, and a read error may be involved. The CDR3 DNA reads TGTGCCAGCAACTTGGGACAGGGGAACACCGGGGAGCTGTTTTTT. Its translation: CASNLGQGNTGELFF. This chain connects TRBV5-8 to TRBJ2-2, with TRBD1 matching over 9 bases. Germline assignment: CDR1 SGHTS and CDR2 YDEGEE. This CDR3 contains 15 residues.

The chain recombines TRBV9 with TRBJ2-3; a possible D gene is TRBD2 (6 bases). Trimming cost V 4 bases and J 2 bases, with 20 bases left between them. The germline V gene has CDR1 SGDLS and CDR2 YYNGEE. The CDR3 contains 17 residues. CDR3 sequence reads: CASSPAGTPSLTDTQYF. The CDR3 DNA reads TGTGCCAGCAGCCCCGCCGGGACTCCTTCTCTCACAGATACGCAGTATTTT. Supplemented by reference TRBV9 and TRBJ2-3, the full variable domain reads DSGVTQTPKHLITATGQRVTLRCSPRSGDLSVYWYQQSLDQGLQFLIQYYNGEERAKGNILERFSAQQFPDLHSELNLSSLELGDSALYFCASSPAGTPSLTDTQYFGPGTRLTVL.

The chain is built from TRBV19 and TRBJ2-6, with D possibly TRBD1 on 6 matching bases. V shed 3 bases and J shed 0 bases, with 12 bases lying between them. The CDR3 loop spans 17 amino acids. Looked up from germline, CDR1 is LNHDA and CDR2 is SQIVND (reference sequence). As DNA, the CDR3 is TGTGCCAGTAGTATCACCGGACAGCCCTCTGGGGCCAACGTCCTGACTTTC. Protein product: CASSITGQPSGANVLTF.

The V and J genes are TRBV5-4 and TRBJ1-1; no clear D gene. The V and J ends lost 6 bases and 1 base respectively, with 13 bases between them. The germline gives CDR1 SGHNT, CDR2 YYREEE (reference sequence). The CDR3 length is 14 residues. CDR3 region: CASIPTAGNTEAFF. The CDR3 nucleotides are TGTGCCAGCATCCCCACGGCGGGGAACACTGAAGCTTTCTTT.

V gene TRBV7-9 combines with J gene TRBJ1-4; D perhaps matches TRBD1 (6 bases). The CDR3 length is 15 residues. Trimming cost V 1 base and J 0 bases, with 6 bases left between them. The germline V gene has CDR1 SEHNR and CDR2 FQNEAQ (reference sequence). The CDR3 sequence: CASSLGTATNEKLFF. CDR3 sequence (DNA): TGTGCCAGCAGCTTAGGGACAGCAACTAATGAAAAACTGTTTTTT.

This clone was seen just once. V is TRBV4-3 and J is TRBJ2-1; TRBD1 matches at 7 bases. Trimming cost V 3 bases and J 5 bases; bases outside gene matches: 16. Germline CDR1 LGHNA, CDR2 YSLEER. The CDR3 has 18 residues. This CDR3 reads CASSHGWKDREFHNEQFF. In DNA form, the CDR3 reads TGCGCCAGCAGCCACGGTTGGAAAGACAGGGAATTTCACAATGAGCAGTTCTTC.

The rearrangement links TRBV19 to TRBJ1-2; possible D gene TRBD1, 6 bases. This CDR3 spans 15 amino acids. Germline V gene data show CDR1 as LNHDA and CDR2 as SQIVND (reference sequence). The V gene lost 3 bases and the J gene lost 4 bases, with 15 bases spanning the gap. CDR3 DNA: TGTGCCAGTAGTATTGGCGGGGGGCAGATCTATGGCTACACCTTC. It is translated as CASSIGGGQIYGYTF. The full variable domain, with the rest looked up from reference TRBV19 and TRBJ1-2, is DGGITQSPKYLFRKEGQNVTLSCEQNLNHDAMYWYRQDPGQGLRLIYYSQIVNDFQKGDIAEGYSVSREKKESFPLTVTSAQKNPTAFYLCASSIGGGQIYGYTFGSGTRLTVV.

This clone is a singleton in its sample. V and J are TRBV19 and TRBJ2-5, with TRBD2 identical over 12 bases. The CDR3 consists of 16 residues. The germline V gene has CDR1 LNHDA and CDR2 SQIVND (reference sequence). V lost 0 bases and J lost 5; bases outside the gene matches: 4. The DNA for the CDR3 is TGTGCCAGTAGTATAGAGGGGACTAGCGGGTGGGAGACCCAGTACTTC. Translation: CASSIEGTSGWETQYF.

The chain has TRBV4-1 and TRBJ2-7; D might be TRBD2 (6 bases). Germline CDR1 and CDR2: MGHRA and YSYEKL. This CDR3 region has 13 residues. V lost 1 base to trimming and J lost 7 bases, with 11 bases between them. CDR3 amino acids: CASSQVGAGEQYF. CDR3 DNA sequence: TGCGCCAGCAGCCAAGTTGGGGCGGGGGAGCAGTACTTC.

The table lists this clone with a count of one. The chain has TRBV3-1 (or the pseudogene TRBV3-2) and TRBJ2-1, with 11 bases fitting TRBD2. Unmatched junction bases numbered 9, after V lost 0 bases and J lost 8 bases. CDR1 is LGHDT, CDR2 YNNKEL, per germline (reference sequence). The CDR3 runs to 17 residues. This chain's CDR3 is CASSQDRLAGGTDEQFF. CDR3 in DNA: TGTGCCAGCAGCCAAGATAGGCTAGCGGGGGGTACAGATGAGCAGTTCTTC.

The J gene is TRBJ2-3, the V gene TRBV4-3; D is perhaps TRBD2 (5 bases). The CDR3 has 14 amino acids. CDR1 is LGHNA and CDR2 is YSLEER in the germline V gene. Trimming shortened V by 3 bases and J by 6 bases, and 13 bases separated the two germline ends. The CDR3 spells CASSQGRTGDTQYF. The CDR3 DNA reads TGCGCCAGCAGCCAGGGTAGGACGGGGGATACGCAGTATTTT.